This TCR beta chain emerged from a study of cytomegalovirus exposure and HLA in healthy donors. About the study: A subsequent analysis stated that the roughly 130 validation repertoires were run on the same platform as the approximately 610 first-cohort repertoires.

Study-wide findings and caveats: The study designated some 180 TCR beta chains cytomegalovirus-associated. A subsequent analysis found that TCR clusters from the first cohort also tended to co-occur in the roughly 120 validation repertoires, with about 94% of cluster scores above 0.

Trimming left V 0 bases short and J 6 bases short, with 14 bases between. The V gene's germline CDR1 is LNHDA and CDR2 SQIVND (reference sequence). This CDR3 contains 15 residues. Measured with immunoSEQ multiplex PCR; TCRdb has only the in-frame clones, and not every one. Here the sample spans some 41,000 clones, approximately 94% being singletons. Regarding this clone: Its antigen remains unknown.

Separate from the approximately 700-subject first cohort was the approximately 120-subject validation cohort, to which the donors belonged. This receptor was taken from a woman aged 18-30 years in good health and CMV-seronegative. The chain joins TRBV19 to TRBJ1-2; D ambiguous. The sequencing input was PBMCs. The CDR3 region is CASSIDRSIGDGYTF. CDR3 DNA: TGTGCCAGTAGTATAGATCGAAGCATCGGGGATGGCTACACCTTC.